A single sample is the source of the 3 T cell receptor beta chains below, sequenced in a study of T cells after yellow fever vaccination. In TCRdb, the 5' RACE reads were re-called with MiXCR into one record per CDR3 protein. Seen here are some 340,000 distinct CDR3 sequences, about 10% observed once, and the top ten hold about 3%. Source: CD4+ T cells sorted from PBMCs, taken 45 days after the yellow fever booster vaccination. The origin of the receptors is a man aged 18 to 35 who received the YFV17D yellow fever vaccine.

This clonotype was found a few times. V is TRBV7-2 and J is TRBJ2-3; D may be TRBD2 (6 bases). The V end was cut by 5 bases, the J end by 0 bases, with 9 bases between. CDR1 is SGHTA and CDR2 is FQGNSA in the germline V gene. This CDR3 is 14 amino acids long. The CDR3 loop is CASSEGTSTDTQYF. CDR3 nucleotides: TGTGCCAGCAGCGAGGGGACTAGCACAGATACGCAGTATTTT.

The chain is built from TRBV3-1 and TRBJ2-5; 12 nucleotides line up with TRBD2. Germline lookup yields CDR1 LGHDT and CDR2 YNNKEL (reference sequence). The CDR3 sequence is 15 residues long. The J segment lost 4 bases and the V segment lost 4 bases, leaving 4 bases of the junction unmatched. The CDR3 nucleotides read TGTGCCAGCAGCCCAAGACTAGCGGGGGCAGAGACCCAGTACTTC. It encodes CASSPRLAGAETQYF.

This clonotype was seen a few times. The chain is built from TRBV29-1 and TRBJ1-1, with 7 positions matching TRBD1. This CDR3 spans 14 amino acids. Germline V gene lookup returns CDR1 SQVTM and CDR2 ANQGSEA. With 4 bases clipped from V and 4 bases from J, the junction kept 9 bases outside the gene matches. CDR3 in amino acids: CSVVYRGRVTEAFF. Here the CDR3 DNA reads TGCAGCGTTGTGTACAGGGGACGGGTCACTGAAGCTTTCTTT.